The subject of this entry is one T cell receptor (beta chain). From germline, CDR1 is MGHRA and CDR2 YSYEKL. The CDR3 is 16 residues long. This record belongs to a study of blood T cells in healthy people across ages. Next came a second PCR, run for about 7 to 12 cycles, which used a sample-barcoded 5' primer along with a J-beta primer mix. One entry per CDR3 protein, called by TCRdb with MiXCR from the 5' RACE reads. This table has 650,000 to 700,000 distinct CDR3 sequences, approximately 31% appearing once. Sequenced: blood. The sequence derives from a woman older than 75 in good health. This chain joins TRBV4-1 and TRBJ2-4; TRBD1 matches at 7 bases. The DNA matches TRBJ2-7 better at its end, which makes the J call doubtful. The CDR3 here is CASSQVGDRAYYEQYF. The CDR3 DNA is TGCGCCAGCAGCCAAGTTGGAGACAGGGCATACTACGAGCAGTACTTC.